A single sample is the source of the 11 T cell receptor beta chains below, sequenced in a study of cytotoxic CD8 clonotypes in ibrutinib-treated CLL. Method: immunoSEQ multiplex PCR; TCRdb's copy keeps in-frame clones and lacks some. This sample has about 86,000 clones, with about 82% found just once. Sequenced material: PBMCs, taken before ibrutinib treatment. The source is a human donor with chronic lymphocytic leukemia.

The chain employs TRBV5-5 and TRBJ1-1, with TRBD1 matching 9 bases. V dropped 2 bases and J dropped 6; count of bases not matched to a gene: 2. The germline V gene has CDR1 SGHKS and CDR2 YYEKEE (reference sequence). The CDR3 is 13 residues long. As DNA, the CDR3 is TGTGCCAGCAGCTTACAGGGGGCAGCTGAAGCTTTCTTT. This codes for CASSLQGAAEAFF.

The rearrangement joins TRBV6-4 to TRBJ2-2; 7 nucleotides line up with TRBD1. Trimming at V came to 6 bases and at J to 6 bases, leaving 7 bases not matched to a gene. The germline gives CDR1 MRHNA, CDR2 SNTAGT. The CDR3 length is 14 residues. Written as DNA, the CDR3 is TGTGCCAGCAGAAGCCGGGACAGTCCCGGGGAGCTGTTTTTT. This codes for CASRSRDSPGELFF.

CDR3 sequence: CAWSVGAGSGGGYTF. The CDR3 region has the DNA TGTGCCTGGAGTGTCGGAGCAGGGTCCGGTGGTGGCTACACCTTC. The V call is TRBV30, the J call TRBJ1-2, with D maybe TRBD1 (5 bases). Trimming took 0 bases from V and 7 from J, leaving 18 bases between them. CDR1 GTSNPN and CDR2 SVGIG come from the germline V gene (reference sequence). The CDR3 extends over 15 amino acids. Combining the CDR3 with reference TRBV30 and TRBJ1-2 gives the whole variable domain SQTIHQWPATLVQPVGSPLSLECTVEGTSNPNLYWYRQAAGRGLQLLFYSVGIGQISSEVPQNLSASRPQDRQFILSSKKLLLSDSGFYLCAWSVGAGSGGGYTFGSGTRLTVV.

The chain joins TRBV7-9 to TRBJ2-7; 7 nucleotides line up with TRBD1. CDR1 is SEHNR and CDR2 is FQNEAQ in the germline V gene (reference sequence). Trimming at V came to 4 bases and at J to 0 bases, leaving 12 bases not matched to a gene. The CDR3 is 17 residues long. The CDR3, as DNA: TGTGCCAGCAGCTGGGGGTTACCGGGACAGAGCTCCTACGAGCAGTACTTC. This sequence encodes CASSWGLPGQSSYEQYF.

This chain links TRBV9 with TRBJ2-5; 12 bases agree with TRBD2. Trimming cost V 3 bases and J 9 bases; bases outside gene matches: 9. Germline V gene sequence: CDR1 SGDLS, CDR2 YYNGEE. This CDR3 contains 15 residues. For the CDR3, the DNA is TGTGCCAGCAGCGCGACTAGCGGGAGTGTTGGGGCCCAGTACTTC. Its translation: CASSATSGSVGAQYF.

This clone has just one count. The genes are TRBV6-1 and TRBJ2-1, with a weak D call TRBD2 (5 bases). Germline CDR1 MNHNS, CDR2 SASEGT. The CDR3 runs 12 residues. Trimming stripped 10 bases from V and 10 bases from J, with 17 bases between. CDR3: CATTQGGTEQFF. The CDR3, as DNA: TGTGCCACCACTCAAGGAGGCACCGAGCAGTTCTTC.

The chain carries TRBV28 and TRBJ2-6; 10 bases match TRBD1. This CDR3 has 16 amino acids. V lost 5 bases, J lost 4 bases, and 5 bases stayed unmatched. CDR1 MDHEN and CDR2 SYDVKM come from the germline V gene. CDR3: CASSPDRGYGANVLTF. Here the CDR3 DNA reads TGTGCCAGCAGTCCGGACAGGGGGTACGGGGCCAACGTCCTGACTTTC.

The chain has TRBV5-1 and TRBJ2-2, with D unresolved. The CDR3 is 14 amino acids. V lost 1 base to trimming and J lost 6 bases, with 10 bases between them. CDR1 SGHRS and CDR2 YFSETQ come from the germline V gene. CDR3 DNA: TGCGCCAGCAGCTTGCAATGGGGTCCCGGGGAGCTGTTTTTT. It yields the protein CASSLQWGPGELFF.

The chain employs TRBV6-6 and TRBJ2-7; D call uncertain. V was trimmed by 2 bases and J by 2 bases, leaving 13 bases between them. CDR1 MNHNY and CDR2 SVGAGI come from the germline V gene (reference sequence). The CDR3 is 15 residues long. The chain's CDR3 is CASSYKEVLTYEQYF. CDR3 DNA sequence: TGTGCCAGCAGTTACAAAGAGGTTCTTACCTACGAGCAGTACTTC.

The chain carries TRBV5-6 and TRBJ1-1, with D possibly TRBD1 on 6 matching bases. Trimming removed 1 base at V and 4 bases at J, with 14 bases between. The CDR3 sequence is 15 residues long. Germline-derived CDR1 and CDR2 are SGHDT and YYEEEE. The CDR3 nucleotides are TGTGCCAGCAGCTTGCTTCTGGGGGGCCCCACTGAAGCTTTCTTT. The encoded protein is CASSLLLGGPTEAFF.

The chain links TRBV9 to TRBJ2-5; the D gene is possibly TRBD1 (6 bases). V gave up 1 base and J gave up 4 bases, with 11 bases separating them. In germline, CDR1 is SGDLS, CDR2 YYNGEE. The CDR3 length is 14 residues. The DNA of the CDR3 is TGTGCCAGCAGCGTACCAGGGGCCGGAGAGACCCAGTACTTC. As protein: CASSVPGAGETQYF.